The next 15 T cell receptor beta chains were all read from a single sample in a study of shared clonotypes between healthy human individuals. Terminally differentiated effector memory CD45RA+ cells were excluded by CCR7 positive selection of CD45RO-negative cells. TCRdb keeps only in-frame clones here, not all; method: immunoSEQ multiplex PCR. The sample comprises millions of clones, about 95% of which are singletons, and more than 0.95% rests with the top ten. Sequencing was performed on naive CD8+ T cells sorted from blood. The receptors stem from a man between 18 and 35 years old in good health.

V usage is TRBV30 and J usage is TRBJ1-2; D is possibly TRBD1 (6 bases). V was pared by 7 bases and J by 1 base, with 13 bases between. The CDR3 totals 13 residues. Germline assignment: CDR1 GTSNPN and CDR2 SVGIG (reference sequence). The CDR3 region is CAFTGSNNYGYTF. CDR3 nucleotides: TGTGCCTTCACAGGGAGTAATAACTATGGCTACACCTTC.

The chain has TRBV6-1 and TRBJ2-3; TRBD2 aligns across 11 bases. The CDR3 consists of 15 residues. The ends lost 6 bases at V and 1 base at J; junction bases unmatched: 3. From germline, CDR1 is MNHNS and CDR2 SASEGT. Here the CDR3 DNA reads TGTGCCAGCAGCGGGACTAGCGGAGGCACAGATACGCAGTATTTT. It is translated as CASSGTSGGTDTQYF.

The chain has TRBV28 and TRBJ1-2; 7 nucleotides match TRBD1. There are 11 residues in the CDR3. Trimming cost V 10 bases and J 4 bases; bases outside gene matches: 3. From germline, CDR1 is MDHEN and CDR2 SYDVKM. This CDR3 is CATSGGYGYTF. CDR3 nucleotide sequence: TGTGCCACCTCAGGGGGCTATGGCTACACCTTC.

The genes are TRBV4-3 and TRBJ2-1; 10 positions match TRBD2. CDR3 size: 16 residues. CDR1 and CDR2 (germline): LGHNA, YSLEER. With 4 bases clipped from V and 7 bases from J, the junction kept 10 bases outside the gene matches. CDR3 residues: CASSPWTSGELNEQFF. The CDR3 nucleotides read TGCGCCAGCAGCCCGTGGACTAGCGGAGAACTTAATGAGCAGTTCTTC.

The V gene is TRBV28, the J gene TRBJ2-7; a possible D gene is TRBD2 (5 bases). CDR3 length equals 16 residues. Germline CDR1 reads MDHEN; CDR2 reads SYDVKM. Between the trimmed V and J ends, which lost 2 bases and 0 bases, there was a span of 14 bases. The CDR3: CASSLEGSSSSYEQYF. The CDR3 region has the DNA TGTGCCAGCAGTTTAGAGGGCAGCTCGAGCTCCTACGAGCAGTACTTC.

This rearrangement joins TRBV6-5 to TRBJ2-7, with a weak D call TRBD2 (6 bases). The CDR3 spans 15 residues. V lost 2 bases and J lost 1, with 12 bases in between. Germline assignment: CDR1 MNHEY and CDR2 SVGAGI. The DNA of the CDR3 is TGTGCCAGCAGTTACCTAGGGGAGGCGTCCTACGAGCAGTACTTC. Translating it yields CASSYLGEASYEQYF.

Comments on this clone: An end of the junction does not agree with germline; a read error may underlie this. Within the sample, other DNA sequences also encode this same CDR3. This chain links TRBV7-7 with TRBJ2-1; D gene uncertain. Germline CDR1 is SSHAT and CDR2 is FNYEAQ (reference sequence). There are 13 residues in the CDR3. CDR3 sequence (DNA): TGTGCTAGCAGCTTAGAAGGTGGGAATGAGCAGTTCTTC. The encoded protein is CASSLEGGNEQFF.

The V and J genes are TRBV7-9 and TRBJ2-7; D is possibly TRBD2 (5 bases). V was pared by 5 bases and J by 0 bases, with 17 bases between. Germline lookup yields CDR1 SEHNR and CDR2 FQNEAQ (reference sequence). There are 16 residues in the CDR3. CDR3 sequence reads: CASSHTSGVNSYEQYF. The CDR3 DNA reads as TGTGCCAGCAGCCACACTTCCGGGGTAAACTCCTACGAGCAGTACTTC.

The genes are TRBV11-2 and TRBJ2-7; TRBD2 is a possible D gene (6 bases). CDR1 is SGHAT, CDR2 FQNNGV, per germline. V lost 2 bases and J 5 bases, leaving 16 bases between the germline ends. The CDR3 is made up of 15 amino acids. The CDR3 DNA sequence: TGTGCCAGCAGCTTAAGGTGGGACTGGCTCGACGAGCAGTACTTC. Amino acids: CASSLRWDWLDEQYF.

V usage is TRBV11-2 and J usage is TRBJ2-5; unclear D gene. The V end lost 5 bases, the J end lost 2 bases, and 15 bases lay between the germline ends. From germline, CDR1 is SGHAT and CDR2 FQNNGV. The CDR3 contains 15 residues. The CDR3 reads CASSPNLAVQETQYF. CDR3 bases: TGTGCCAGCAGCCCCAACCTGGCAGTGCAAGAGACCCAGTACTTC.

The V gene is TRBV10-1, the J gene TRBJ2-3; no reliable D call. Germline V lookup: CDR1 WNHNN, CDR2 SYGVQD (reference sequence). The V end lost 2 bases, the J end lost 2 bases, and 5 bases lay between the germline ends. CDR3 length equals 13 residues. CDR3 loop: CASSEGFTDTQYF. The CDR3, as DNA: TGCGCCAGCAGTGAGGGCTTCACAGATACGCAGTATTTT.

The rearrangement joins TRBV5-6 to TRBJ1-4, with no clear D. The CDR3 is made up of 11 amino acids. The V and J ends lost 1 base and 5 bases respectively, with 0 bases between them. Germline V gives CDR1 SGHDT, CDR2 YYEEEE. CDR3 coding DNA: TGTGCCAGCAGCTTGAATGAAAAACTGTTTTTT. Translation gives CASSLNEKLFF.

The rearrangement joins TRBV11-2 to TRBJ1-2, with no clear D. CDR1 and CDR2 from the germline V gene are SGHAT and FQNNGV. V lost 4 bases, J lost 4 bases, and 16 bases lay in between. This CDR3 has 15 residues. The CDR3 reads CASSSTRAPGYGYTF. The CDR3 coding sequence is TGTGCCAGCAGCTCAACTAGGGCCCCTGGCTATGGCTACACCTTC. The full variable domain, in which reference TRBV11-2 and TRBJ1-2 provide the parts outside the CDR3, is EAGVAQSPRYKIIEKRQSVAFWCNPISGHATLYWYQQILGQGPKLLIQFQNNGVVDDSQLPKDRFSAERLKGVDSTLKIQPAKLEDSAVYLCASSSTRAPGYGYTFGSGTRLTVV.

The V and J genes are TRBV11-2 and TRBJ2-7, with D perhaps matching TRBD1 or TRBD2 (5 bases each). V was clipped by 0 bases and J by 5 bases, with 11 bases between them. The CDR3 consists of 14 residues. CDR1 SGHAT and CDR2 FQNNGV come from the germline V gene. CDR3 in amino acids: CASSLEGVTDEQYF. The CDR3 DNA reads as TGTGCCAGCAGCTTAGAGGGGGTGACGGACGAGCAGTACTTC.

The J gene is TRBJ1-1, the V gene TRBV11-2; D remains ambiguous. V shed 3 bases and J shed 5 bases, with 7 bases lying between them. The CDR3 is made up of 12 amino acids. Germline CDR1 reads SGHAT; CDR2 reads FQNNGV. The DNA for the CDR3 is TGTGCCAGCAGCTTTGGCAGTACTGAAGCTTTCTTT. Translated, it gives CASSFGSTEAFF. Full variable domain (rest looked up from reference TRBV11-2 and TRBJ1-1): EAGVAQSPRYKIIEKRQSVAFWCNPISGHATLYWYQQILGQGPKLLIQFQNNGVVDDSQLPKDRFSAERLKGVDSTLKIQPAKLEDSAVYLCASSFGSTEAFFGQGTRLTVV.